The entry below gives a single T cell receptor beta chain sequence along with its context. TCRdb re-called the PCR reads through MiXCR, storing one row per CDR3 protein. The sample shows about 100,000 distinct CDR3 sequences, 35% to 40% of them seen only once. The sample originates from a study of molecular identifiers for immune sequencing clone quantification. This TCR came from a human donor in good health. Some libraries in this study had Jurkat cell RNA spiked in. The sequencing input was naive CD8+ T cells from blood, with Jurkat cell RNA spiked in. Subset described: FACS-sorted CD8+CD4-CCR7+CD45RA+ naive T cells.

The CDR3 nucleotides read TGTGACAGCAGCTCCCAGGACAAAAACGGCGAGCAGTACTTC. This translates into CDSSSQDKNGEQYF. This chain connects TRBV5-3 to TRBJ2-7; a weak D match, TRBD1 (5 bases). TRBV5-3 belongs to the ORF category, with a function that is uncertain. The CDR3 covers 14 residues.